Shown below are 28 T cell receptor beta chains from a single sample sequenced in a study of blood T cell repertoires in COVID-19. The method was immunoSEQ multiplex PCR; TCRdb's version includes in-frame clones alone and lacks a portion of them. The data show 60,000 to 85,000 clones, with 70% to 90% seen just once and 36% held by the top ten. Sequencing input: peripheral blood. All receptors derive from a man between 65 and 80 years old with acute or convalescent COVID-19.

The chain employs TRBV30 and TRBJ2-7, with D possibly being TRBD2 (5 bases). Germline V gene data show CDR1 as GTSNPN and CDR2 as SVGIG (reference sequence). CDR3 length: 13 amino acids. Trimming shortened V by 4 bases and J by 3 bases, and 13 bases separated the two germline ends. CDR3 nucleotide sequence: TGTGCCTGGATGGCGCCGGGGAGCTACGAGCAGTACTTC. Amino acid sequence: CAWMAPGSYEQYF.

J is TRBJ1-1 and V is TRBV4-3; TRBD1 matches at 7 bases. CDR3 length: 14 residues. CDR1 and CDR2 from the germline V gene are LGHNA and YSLEER. The V gene end was trimmed by 3 bases and the J gene end by 1 base; junction bases not matched to a gene: 2. This chain's CDR3 is CASSQGQSNTEAFF. The CDR3 DNA follows: TGCGCCAGCAGCCAGGGACAGTCGAACACTGAAGCTTTCTTT.

V usage is TRBV3-1 (or the pseudogene TRBV3-2) and J usage is TRBJ2-1; 10 bases line up with TRBD2. The germline gives CDR1 LGHDT, CDR2 YNNKEL (reference sequence). This CDR3 region has 17 residues. The junction had 18 bases not matched to a gene; V was cut back by 2 bases and J by 14 bases. DNA of the CDR3: TGTGCCAGCAGCCAATCTATCGCTAGCGGGAGTGGAGGTGGGGAGTTCTTC. The encoded protein is CASSQSIASGSGGGEFF.

The chain combines TRBV4-2 with TRBJ2-5; 7 bases line up with TRBD2. The length of the CDR3 is 14 residues. J lost 3 bases, V lost 1 base, and 2 bases had no gene match. Germline values: CDR1 LGHNA, CDR2 YNFKEQ. CDR3 DNA: TGTGCCAGCAGCCAAGTGGGGGGGGAAGAGACCCAGTACTTC. The encoded protein is CASSQVGGEETQYF.

This clone was seen a handful of times. This chain links TRBV15 with TRBJ1-6, with a tentative D call TRBD1 (6 bases). V gave up 5 bases and J gave up 8 bases, with 13 bases separating them. CDR1 and CDR2 from the germline V gene are LNHNV and YYDKDF (reference sequence). The CDR3 has 14 amino acids. The CDR3 coding sequence is TGTGCCACCAGCCTTACAGGGTTCGATTCACCCCTCCACTTT. It specifies CATSLTGFDSPLHF.

The chain carries TRBV7-3 and TRBJ1-2; a weak D match, TRBD1 (5 bases). CDR3 size: 14 residues. V lost 5 bases and J lost 3, with 13 bases in between. Germline CDR1 reads SGHTA; CDR2 reads FQGTGA. DNA for the CDR3: TGTGCCAGCAGCGCCGGAGCGGGGCACTATGGCTACACCTTC. As protein: CASSAGAGHYGYTF.

The J gene is TRBJ1-2, the V gene TRBV4-3, with a weak D call TRBD1 (6 bases). Trimming left V 1 base short and J 0 bases short, with 12 bases between. CDR1 is LGHNA, CDR2 YSLEER, per germline. This CDR3 contains 16 residues. The CDR3 nucleotides are TGCGCCAGCAGCCAAGTGGGAGCAGGGGCTAACTATGGCTACACCTTC. This gives the protein CASSQVGAGANYGYTF.

The chain couples TRBV28 to TRBJ2-3; 7 bases line up with TRBD2. CDR3 length equals 19 residues. The V gene's germline CDR1 is MDHEN and CDR2 SYDVKM. V lost 5 bases and J lost 0; bases outside the gene matches: 17. This CDR3 reads CASSGVYGGGIHSTDTQYF. The CDR3, as DNA: TGTGCCAGCAGTGGGGTTTATGGGGGAGGGATCCATAGCACAGATACGCAGTATTTT.

This chain connects TRBV28 to TRBJ2-7; D gene ambiguous. The CDR3 runs 14 residues. The V gene's germline CDR1 is MDHEN and CDR2 SYDVKM. V was trimmed by 5 bases and J by 7 bases, leaving 18 bases between them. CDR3 sequence reads: CASSPPGRVQEQYF. The CDR3, as DNA: TGTGCCAGCAGTCCCCCGGGTCGGGTCCAGGAGCAGTACTTC.

This chain links TRBV29-1 with TRBJ2-5, with 7 bases aligning to TRBD1. Germline V gene sequence: CDR1 SQVTM, CDR2 ANQGSEA. The J segment lost 4 bases and the V segment lost 5 bases, leaving 4 bases of the junction unmatched. This CDR3 has 12 amino acids. The CDR3 region has the DNA TGCAGCGTTACAAGGGGGCGAGAGACCCAGTACTTC. Translating it yields CSVTRGRETQYF.

V usage is TRBV5-1 and J usage is TRBJ1-1; 11 positions agree with TRBD1. V lost 4 bases and J lost 4; bases outside the gene matches: 6. Germline V gene data show CDR1 as SGHRS and CDR2 as YFSETQ. This CDR3 contains 15 residues. CDR3 sequence reads: CASSPGTGGSTEAFF. The CDR3 bases are TGCGCCAGCAGCCCCGGGACAGGGGGGAGCACTGAAGCTTTCTTT.

The table lists this clone with a count of one. The chain has TRBV28 and TRBJ2-5; TRBD2 matches 10 bases. This CDR3 comprises 16 residues. The trim removed 3 bases at V and 7 bases at J, leaving 11 bases unmatched. Germline V gives CDR1 MDHEN, CDR2 SYDVKM. The CDR3 DNA reads TGTGCCAGCAGTTTGATGCCTAGCGGGAGTTCCGGGACCCAGTACTTC. Amino acid sequence: CASSLMPSGSSGTQYF.

The V and J genes are TRBV24-1 and TRBJ2-2; 9 bases agree with TRBD1. The CDR3 is made up of 16 amino acids. The ends lost 3 bases at V and 5 bases at J; junction bases unmatched: 6. CDR1 and CDR2 (germline): KGHDR, SFDVKD. For the CDR3, the DNA is TGTGCCACCAGTGATCCCAGGACAGGGGCGACCGGGGAGCTGTTTTTT. Protein product: CATSDPRTGATGELFF.

The rearrangement uses TRBV3-1 (or the pseudogene TRBV3-2) and TRBJ2-3; D is uncertain. V was pared by 0 bases and J by 8 bases, with 15 bases between. Per germline, CDR1 LGHDT and CDR2 YNNKEL (reference sequence). This CDR3 region has 15 residues. The DNA of the CDR3 is TGTGCCAGCAGCCAAGATGGAGTCCCCATGGGTACGCAGTATTTT. Protein product: CASSQDGVPMGTQYF.

The chain recombines TRBV24-1 with TRBJ2-1, with a tentative D call TRBD1 (5 bases). The ends were cut back, 4 bases at V and 1 base at J, with 13 bases in the middle. Germline CDR1 is KGHDR and CDR2 is SFDVKD. The CDR3 length is 16 residues. This chain's CDR3 is CATSDALRVSYNEQFF. CDR3 DNA: TGTGCCACCAGTGACGCGCTCAGGGTTTCCTACAATGAGCAGTTCTTC.

The rearrangement joins TRBV7-6 to TRBJ1-2, with D possibly matching TRBD1 (6 bases). The CDR3 loop spans 15 amino acids. V lost 5 bases to trimming and J lost 2 bases, with 15 bases between them. Germline V gene sequence: CDR1 SGHVS, CDR2 FNYEAQ. The CDR3, as DNA: TGTGCCAGCAGCCCGCAGACAGGTGGGAACTATGGCTACACCTTC. Its protein product is CASSPQTGGNYGYTF.

J is TRBJ2-4 and V is TRBV5-1, with 15 bases that match TRBD2. The germline gives CDR1 SGHRS, CDR2 YFSETQ. The length of the CDR3 is 19 residues. Unmatched junction bases numbered 8, after V lost 4 bases and J lost 0 bases. CDR3 DNA: TGCGCCAGCAGCGGAACGGGACTAGCGGGGGGACCAGCCAAAAACATTCAGTACTTC. This codes for CASSGTGLAGGPAKNIQYF.

The rearrangement uses TRBV3-1 (or the pseudogene TRBV3-2) and TRBJ1-3; 8 bases fit TRBD1. CDR3 length equals 16 residues. Germline V gene sequence: CDR1 LGHDT, CDR2 YNNKEL (reference sequence). V dropped 3 bases and J dropped 4; count of bases not matched to a gene: 8. CDR3 nucleotide sequence: TGTGCCAGCAGCCAGGCTTGGACAGGGACAGGAAACACCATATATTTT. Amino acid sequence: CASSQAWTGTGNTIYF.

The rearrangement joins TRBV6-4 to TRBJ2-2, with 10 bases that match TRBD1. The J segment lost 4 bases and the V segment lost 8 bases, leaving 4 bases of the junction unmatched. The germline V gene encodes CDR1 MRHNA and CDR2 SNTAGT. This CDR3 is built from 14 residues. CDR3: CASGDRGVTGELFF. The CDR3 nucleotides are TGTGCCAGCGGGGACAGGGGAGTCACCGGGGAGCTGTTTTTT.

The J gene is TRBJ2-7, the V gene TRBV19, with D possibly matching TRBD1 (5 bases). CDR3 length: 14 residues. Trimming shortened V by 0 bases and J by 4 bases, and 10 bases separated the two germline ends. Germline lookup yields CDR1 LNHDA and CDR2 SQIVND (reference sequence). Here the CDR3 reads CASSIDGSGYEQYF. CDR3 nucleotides: TGTGCCAGTAGTATAGATGGGTCAGGGTACGAGCAGTACTTC.

J is TRBJ1-1 and V is TRBV3-1 (or the pseudogene TRBV3-2); TRBD1 agrees at 10 bases. Looked up from germline, CDR1 is LGHDT and CDR2 is YNNKEL (reference sequence). The ends lost 6 bases at V and 5 bases at J; junction bases unmatched: 9. This CDR3 is built from 15 residues. The CDR3: CASRGTGAVGTEAFF. CDR3 DNA: TGTGCCAGCAGGGGGACAGGGGCCGTAGGTACTGAAGCTTTCTTT.

This clone was detected once. The chain links TRBV7-2 to TRBJ2-7; 9 nucleotides line up with TRBD1. With V trimmed by 6 bases and J by 2 bases, 2 bases remained unmatched. Germline V gene sequence: CDR1 SGHTA, CDR2 FQGNSA. The CDR3 spans 13 residues. This CDR3 is CASRGTGTYEQYF. CDR3 sequence (DNA): TGTGCCAGCAGAGGGACAGGGACCTACGAGCAGTACTTC.

V and J are TRBV18 and TRBJ1-1, with D unresolved. The CDR3 covers 16 residues. Looked up from germline, CDR1 is KGHSH and CDR2 is LQKENI. V was cut by 0 bases and J by 1 base, with 12 bases left in between. CDR3: CASSPPIQATNTEAFF. The CDR3 nucleotides are TGTGCCAGCTCACCACCGATCCAGGCCACGAACACTGAAGCTTTCTTT.

This sequence joins TRBV29-1 and TRBJ1-2; D possibly corresponds to TRBD1 (5 bases). Germline V lookup: CDR1 SQVTM, CDR2 ANQGSEA. The CDR3 sequence is 11 residues long. Trimming took 6 bases from V and 6 from J, leaving 11 bases between them. The CDR3 DNA is TGCAGCGTCCAGGGAGGCGATGGCTACACCTTC. Residues: CSVQGGDGYTF.

The chain couples TRBV3-1 (or the pseudogene TRBV3-2) to TRBJ2-3; D remains ambiguous. The germline CDR1 and CDR2 sequences are LGHDT and YNNKEL (reference sequence). The germline V and J ends were trimmed by 5 bases and 8 bases, with 14 bases remaining between them. This CDR3 has 13 residues. In DNA form, the CDR3 reads TGTGCCAGCAGCTACCCTGAGGCCGGTACGCAGTATTTT. This translates into CASSYPEAGTQYF.

The rearrangement links TRBV19 to TRBJ1-2; tentative D call: TRBD1 (6 bases). The CDR3 has 17 amino acids. V gave up 4 bases and J gave up 0 bases, with 18 bases separating them. CDR1 LNHDA and CDR2 SQIVND come from the germline V gene (reference sequence). CDR3 loop: CASSTPDRRGTNYGYTF. CDR3 DNA sequence: TGTGCCAGTAGTACCCCAGACAGGAGAGGGACTAACTATGGCTACACCTTC.

Only a few counts were recorded for this clone. The chain carries TRBV10-1 and TRBJ2-2; 7 bases line up with TRBD2. V was pared by 5 bases and J by 7 bases, with 7 bases of the junction left unmatched. Germline-derived CDR1 and CDR2 are WNHNN and SYGVQD (reference sequence). This CDR3 spans 14 amino acids. The CDR3: CASSRMTSNGELFF. The CDR3 nucleotides read TGCGCCAGCAGTAGGATGACTAGCAACGGGGAGCTGTTTTTT.

The chain combines TRBV6-1 with TRBJ2-7; 9 bases agree with TRBD1. This CDR3 contains 16 residues. Unmatched junction bases numbered 9, after V lost 3 bases and J lost 3 bases. From germline, CDR1 is MNHNS and CDR2 SASEGT. The CDR3 bases are TGTGCCAGCAGTGAGCCCGCGGGACAGGGTCACTACGAGCAGTACTTC. Its translation: CASSEPAGQGHYEQYF.